The clone carrying this T cell receptor beta chain was seen a few times. Antigen unknown. The data derive from a study of cytomegalovirus exposure and HLA in healthy donors. Study-level results: TCR sequences were mostly rare, though some public TCRs occurred in many donors. The authors enumerated 164 TCR beta chains as linked to cytomegalovirus.

This CDR3 region has 14 residues. Germline V gives CDR1 SGHVS, CDR2 FNYEAQ. V lost 5 bases, J lost 2 bases, and 12 bases lay in between. Vbeta (60) and Jbeta (13) primers were used in the PCR. TCRdb keeps only in-frame clones here, not all; method: immunoSEQ multiplex PCR. The sample lists approximately 150,000 clones, 60% to 80% occurring once. The V gene is TRBV7-6, the J gene TRBJ1-1; perhaps TRBD1 as D (5 bases). The receptor's source is a woman in her forties in good health and CMV-seronegative. Sequenced material: PBMCs. CDR3 sequence reads: CASSPGRGNTEAFF. The DNA of the CDR3 is TGTGCCAGCAGCCCCGGGAGGGGTAACACTGAAGCTTTCTTT.